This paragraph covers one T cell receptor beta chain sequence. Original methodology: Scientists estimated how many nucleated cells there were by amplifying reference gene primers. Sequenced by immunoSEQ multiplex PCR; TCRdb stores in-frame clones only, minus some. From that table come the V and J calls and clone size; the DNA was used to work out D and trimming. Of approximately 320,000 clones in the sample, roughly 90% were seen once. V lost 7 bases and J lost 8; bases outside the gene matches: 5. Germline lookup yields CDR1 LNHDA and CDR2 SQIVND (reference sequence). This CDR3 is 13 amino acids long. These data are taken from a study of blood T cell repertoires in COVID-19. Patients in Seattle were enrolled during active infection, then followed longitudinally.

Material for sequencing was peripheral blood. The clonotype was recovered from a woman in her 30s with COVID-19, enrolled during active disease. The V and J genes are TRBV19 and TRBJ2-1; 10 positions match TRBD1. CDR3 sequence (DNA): TGTGCCAGTAACCGGGACAGGGGCTATGAGCAGTTCTTC. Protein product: CASNRDRGYEQFF.